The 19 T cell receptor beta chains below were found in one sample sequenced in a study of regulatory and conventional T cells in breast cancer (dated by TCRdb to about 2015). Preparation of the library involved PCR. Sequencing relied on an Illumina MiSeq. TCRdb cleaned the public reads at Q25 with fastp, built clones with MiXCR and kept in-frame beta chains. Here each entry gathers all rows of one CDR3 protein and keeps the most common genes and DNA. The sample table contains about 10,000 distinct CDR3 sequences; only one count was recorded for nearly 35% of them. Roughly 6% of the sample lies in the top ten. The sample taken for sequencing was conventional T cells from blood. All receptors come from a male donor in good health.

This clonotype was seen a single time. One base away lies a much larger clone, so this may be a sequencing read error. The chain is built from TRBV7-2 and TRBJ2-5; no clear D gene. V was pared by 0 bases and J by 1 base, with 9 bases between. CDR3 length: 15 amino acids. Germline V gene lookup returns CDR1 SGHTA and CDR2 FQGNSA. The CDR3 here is CASSLAGNGQETQYF. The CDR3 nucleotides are TGTGCCAGCAGCTTAGCAGGCAACGGCCAAGAGACCCAGTACTTC.

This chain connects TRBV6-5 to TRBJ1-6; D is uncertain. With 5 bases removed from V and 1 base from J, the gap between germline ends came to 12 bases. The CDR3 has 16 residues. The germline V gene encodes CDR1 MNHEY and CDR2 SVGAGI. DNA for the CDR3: TGTGCCAGCAGTGGGCCGAGGTCGTCCTATAATTCACCCCTCCACTTT. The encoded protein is CASSGPRSSYNSPLHF.

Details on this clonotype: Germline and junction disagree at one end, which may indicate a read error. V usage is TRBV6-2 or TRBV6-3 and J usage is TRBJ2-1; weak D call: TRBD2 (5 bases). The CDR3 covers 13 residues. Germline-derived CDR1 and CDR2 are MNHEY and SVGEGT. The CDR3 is CASCYGDYNEQFF. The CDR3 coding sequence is TGTGCCAGCTGTTACGGGGACTACAATGAGCAGTTCTTC.

The CDR3 protein is CASSSGTSGGAKNEQFF. In nucleotides, the CDR3 is TGTGCCAGCAGTTCCGGGACTAGCGGGGGGGCCAAGAATGAGCAGTTCTTC. The V gene is TRBV6-1, the J gene TRBJ2-1; 16 bases map to TRBD2. Germline assignment: CDR1 MNHNS and CDR2 SASEGT. The CDR3 is 17 amino acids. With V trimmed by 5 bases and J by 7 bases, 8 bases remained unmatched.

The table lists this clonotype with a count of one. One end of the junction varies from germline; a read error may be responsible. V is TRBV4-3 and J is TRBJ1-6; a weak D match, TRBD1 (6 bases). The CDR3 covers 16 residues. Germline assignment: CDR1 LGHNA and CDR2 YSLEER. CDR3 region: CASSQDRRSYNSPLHF. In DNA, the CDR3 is TGTGCCAGCAGCCAAGACAGGCGCTCCTATAATTCACCCCTCCACTTT.

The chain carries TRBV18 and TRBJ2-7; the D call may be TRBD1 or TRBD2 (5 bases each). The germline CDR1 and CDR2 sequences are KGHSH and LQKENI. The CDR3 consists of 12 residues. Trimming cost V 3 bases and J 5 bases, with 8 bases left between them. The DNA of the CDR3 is TGTGCCAGCTCACCCCGGGGCAACGAGCAGTACTTC. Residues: CASSPRGNEQYF.

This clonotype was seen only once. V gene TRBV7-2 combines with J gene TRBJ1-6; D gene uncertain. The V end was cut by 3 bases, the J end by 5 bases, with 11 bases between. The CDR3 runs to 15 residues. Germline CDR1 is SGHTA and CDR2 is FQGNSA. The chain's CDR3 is CASSFLSLDNSPLHF. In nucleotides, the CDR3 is TGTGCCAGCAGCTTTTTGAGTTTGGATAATTCACCCCTCCACTTT. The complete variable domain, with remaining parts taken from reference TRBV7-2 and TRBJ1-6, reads GAGVSQSPSNKVTEKGKDVELRCDPISGHTALYWYRQSLGQGLEFLIYFQGNSAPDKSGLPSDRFSAERTGGSVSTLTIQRTQQEDSAVYLCASSFLSLDNSPLHFGNGTRLTVT.

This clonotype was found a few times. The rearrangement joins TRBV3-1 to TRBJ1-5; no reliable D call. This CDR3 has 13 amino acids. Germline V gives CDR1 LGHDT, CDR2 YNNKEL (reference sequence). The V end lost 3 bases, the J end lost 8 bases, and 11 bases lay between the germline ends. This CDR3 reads CASSQGISKPQHF. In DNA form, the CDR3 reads TGTGCCAGCAGCCAGGGGATTTCCAAGCCCCAGCATTTT.

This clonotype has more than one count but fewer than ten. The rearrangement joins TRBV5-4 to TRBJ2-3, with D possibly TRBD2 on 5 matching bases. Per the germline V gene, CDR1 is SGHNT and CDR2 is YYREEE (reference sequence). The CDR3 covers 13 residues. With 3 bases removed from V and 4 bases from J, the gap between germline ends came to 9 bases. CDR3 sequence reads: CASSSDSADTQYF. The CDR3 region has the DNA TGTGCCAGCAGCTCGGACTCCGCAGATACGCAGTATTTT.

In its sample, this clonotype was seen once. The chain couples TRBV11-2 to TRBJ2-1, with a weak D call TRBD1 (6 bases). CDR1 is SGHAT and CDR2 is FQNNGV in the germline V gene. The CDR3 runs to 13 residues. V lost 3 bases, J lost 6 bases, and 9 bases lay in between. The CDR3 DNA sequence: TGTGCCAGCAGCTTGGCAGGGGTCAATGAGCAGTTCTTC. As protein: CASSLAGVNEQFF.

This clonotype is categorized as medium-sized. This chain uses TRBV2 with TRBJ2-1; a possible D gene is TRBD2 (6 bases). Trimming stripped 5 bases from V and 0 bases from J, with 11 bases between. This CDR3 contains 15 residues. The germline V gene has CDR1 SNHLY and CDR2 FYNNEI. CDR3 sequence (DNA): TGTGCCAGCAGTTGGGACTCTAGCTCCTACAATGAGCAGTTCTTC. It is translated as CASSWDSSSYNEQFF.

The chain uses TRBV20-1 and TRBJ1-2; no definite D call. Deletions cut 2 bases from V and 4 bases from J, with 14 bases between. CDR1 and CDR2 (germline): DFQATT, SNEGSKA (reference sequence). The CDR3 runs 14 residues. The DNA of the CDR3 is TGCAGTGCTAGAAGGTCAGCGTCGAGCTATGGCTACACCTTC. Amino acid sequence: CSARRSASSYGYTF.

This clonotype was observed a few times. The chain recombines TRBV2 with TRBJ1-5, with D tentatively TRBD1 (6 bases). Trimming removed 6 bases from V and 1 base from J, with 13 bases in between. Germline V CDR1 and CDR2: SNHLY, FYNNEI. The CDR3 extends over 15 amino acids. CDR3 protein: CASRNRVGSNQPQHF. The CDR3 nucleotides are TGTGCCAGCAGGAACAGGGTTGGGAGCAATCAGCCCCAGCATTTT.

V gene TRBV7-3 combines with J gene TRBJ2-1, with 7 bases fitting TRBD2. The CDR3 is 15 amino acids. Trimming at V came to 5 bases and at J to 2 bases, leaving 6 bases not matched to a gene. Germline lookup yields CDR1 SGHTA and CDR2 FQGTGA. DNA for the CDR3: TGTGCCAGCAGCATCGCCGGGACTACCTACAATGAGCAGTTCTTC. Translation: CASSIAGTTYNEQFF.

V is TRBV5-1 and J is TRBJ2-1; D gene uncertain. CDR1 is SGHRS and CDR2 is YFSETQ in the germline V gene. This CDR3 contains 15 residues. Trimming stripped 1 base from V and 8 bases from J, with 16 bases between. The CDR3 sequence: CASSLRSGALHEQFF. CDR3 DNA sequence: TGCGCCAGCAGCTTGCGGTCGGGTGCCCTCCATGAGCAGTTCTTC.

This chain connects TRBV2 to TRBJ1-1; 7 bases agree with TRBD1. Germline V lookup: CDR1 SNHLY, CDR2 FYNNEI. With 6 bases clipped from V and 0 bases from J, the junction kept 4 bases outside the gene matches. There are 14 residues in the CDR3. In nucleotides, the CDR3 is TGTGCCAGCAGGTGGACAGGACTGAACACTGAAGCTTTCTTT. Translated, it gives CASRWTGLNTEAFF.

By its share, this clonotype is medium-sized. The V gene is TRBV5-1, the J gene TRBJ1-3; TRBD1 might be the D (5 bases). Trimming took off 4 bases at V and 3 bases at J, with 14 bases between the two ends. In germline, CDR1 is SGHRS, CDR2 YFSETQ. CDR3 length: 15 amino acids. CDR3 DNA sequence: TGCGCCAGCAGCGACGATGGGACTAGTGGAAACACCATATATTTT. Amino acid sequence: CASSDDGTSGNTIYF.

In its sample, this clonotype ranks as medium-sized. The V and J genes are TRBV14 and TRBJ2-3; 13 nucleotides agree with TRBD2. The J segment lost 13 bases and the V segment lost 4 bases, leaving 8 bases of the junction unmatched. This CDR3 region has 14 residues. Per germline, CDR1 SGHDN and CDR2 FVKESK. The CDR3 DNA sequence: TGTGCCAGCAGCCGGACTAGCGGGGGTTTCAAGGAGTATTTT. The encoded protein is CASSRTSGGFKEYF.

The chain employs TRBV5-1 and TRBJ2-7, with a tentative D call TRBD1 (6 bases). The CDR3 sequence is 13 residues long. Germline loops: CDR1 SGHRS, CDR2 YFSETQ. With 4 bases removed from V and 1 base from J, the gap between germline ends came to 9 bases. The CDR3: CASSLGQSYEQYF. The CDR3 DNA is TGCGCCAGCAGCCTTGGACAGTCCTACGAGCAGTACTTC.